This T cell receptor (beta chain) is drawn from a study of blood T cell repertoires in COVID-19. Whole-study context: Italy, Spain and the United States were the sources of the convalescent and acute COVID-19 samples. In each case, the material was cDNA or gDNA derived from T cells, B-cell-depleted T cells, or PBMCs.

Followed longitudinally, the Seattle patients had been enrolled during active infection. This CDR3 region has 14 residues. The V and J ends lost 3 bases and 0 bases respectively, with 9 bases between them. The germline gives CDR1 LNHNV, CDR2 YYDKDF (reference sequence). As processed by the authors: Nucleated cell counts were estimated from reference gene primer amplification. Measured with immunoSEQ multiplex PCR; TCRdb has only the in-frame clones, and not every one. That table supplies the V and J calls and clone size; D and trimming were determined from the DNA. The data hold over 200,000 clones, with 80% to 95% observed a single time.

Sequencing input: peripheral blood. The chain links TRBV15 to TRBJ2-7; unclear D gene. The receptor was isolated from a person aged 18-30 years with COVID-19, enrolled during active disease. The CDR3, as DNA: TGTGCCACCAGCAGTGACTTGAGCTCCTACGAGCAGTACTTC. Amino acids: CATSSDLSSYEQYF.